Listed below are T cell receptor beta chains from one sample, sequenced in a study of blood T cell repertoires in COVID-19. Profiled with immunoSEQ multiplex PCR; TCRdb holds only in-frame clones, not every one. The repertoire holds approximately 200,000 clones, with approximately 86% as singletons. Sequenced material: PBMCs or T cells enriched from blood (not recorded which). Source of these receptors: a woman in her twenties or thirties who had recovered from COVID-19. Both conserved end residues are part of each CDR3. Each record gives: V gene, clone size, D gene, CDR3 length, J gene, CDR3 protein. A D gene is named only where the DNA matches it firmly. A row's size may be missing; if present it is once, few, many or a size class.

TRBV2	-	-	13	TRBJ2-7	CARGDDPTGEQYF
TRBV7-3	-	-	15	TRBJ1-6	CASSEGGPYNSPLHF
TRBV7-2	-	-	14	TRBJ2-7	CASSLGVGAYEQYF
TRBV28	few	TRBD1	15	TRBJ1-1	CASSLYGTVNTEAFF
TRBV30	-	-	12	TRBJ2-7	CAWTNPSGDASF
TRBV5-1	-	-	13	TRBJ1-4	CASSLDSEEKLFF
TRBV7-2	-	-	14	TRBJ1-2	CASSLWADTYGYTF
TRBV6-5	-	TRBD2	12	TRBJ2-7	CASNLAGGEQYF
TRBV9	-	TRBD1	16	TRBJ2-5	CASSVGSGDRGGPQYF
TRBV6-1	-	-	17	TRBJ1-5	CASSGAGTLGSNQPQHF
TRBV29-1	once	-	14	TRBJ1-1	CSVEPQNANTEAFF
TRBV15	-	-	16	TRBJ2-7	CATSFRTGLNSYEQYF
TRBV9	-	-	15	TRBJ1-6	CASSVGGSYNSPLHF
TRBV7-2	-	TRBD1	14	TRBJ1-1	CASSLDRGPTEAFF
TRBV19	-	TRBD2	17	TRBJ2-1	CASSPRTSGTSYNEQFF
TRBV6-5	-	TRBD1	14	TRBJ2-1	CASRPGQGRNEQFF
TRBV6-2/TRBV6-3	once	TRBD2	14	TRBJ2-1	CASSYTGGSNEQFF
TRBV4-2	-	TRBD2	16	TRBJ2-7	CASSQPGLADSYEQYF
TRBV7-6	-	TRBD2	14	TRBJ2-5	CASSLVLAGETQYF
TRBV30	-	TRBD2	15	TRBJ2-5	CAWSGRAGGEETQYF
TRBV24-1	-	-	13	TRBJ2-7	CATSDTQGYEQYF
TRBV7-2	few	TRBD1	18	TRBJ2-6	CASSLEGDTGAGANVLTF
TRBV19	once	TRBD2	13	TRBJ2-1	CASSRDYDNEQFF
TRBV20-1	-	-	12	TRBJ1-1	CSASLLAAEAFF
TRBV5-4	-	-	14	TRBJ1-2	CASSSAKTDGGYTF
TRBV14	-	TRBD1	16	TRBJ1-4	CASSQHRTGANEKLFF
TRBV7-9	-	TRBD2	16	TRBJ2-1	CASSMGLAGVTNEQFF